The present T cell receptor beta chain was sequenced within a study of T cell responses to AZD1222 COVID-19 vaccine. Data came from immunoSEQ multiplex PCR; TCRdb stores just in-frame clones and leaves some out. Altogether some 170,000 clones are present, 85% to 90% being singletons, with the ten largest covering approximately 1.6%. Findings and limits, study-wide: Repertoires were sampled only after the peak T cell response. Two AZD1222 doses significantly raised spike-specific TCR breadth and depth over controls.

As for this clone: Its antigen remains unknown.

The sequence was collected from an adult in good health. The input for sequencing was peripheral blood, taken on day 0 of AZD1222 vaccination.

CDR3 nucleotides: TGTGCCAGCATCTCGACACGCACAGATACGCAGTATTTT. This gives the protein CASISTRTDTQYF. The chain couples TRBV2 to TRBJ2-3; D ambiguous. There are 13 residues in the CDR3. V was clipped by 7 bases and J by 1 base, with 9 bases between them. Looked up from germline, CDR1 is SNHLY and CDR2 is FYNNEI.